The 16 T cell receptor beta chains below all came from one sample that was sequenced in a study of blood T cell repertoires in COVID-19. Some clones are missing from TCRdb's copy, which holds only in-frame ones; the method was immunoSEQ multiplex PCR. The top ten hold 5% of the sample, which has 300,000 to 350,000 clones, approximately 89% seen once. Specimen: PBMCs or T cells enriched from blood (not recorded which). These receptors were obtained from a man aged 25 to 40 who had recovered from COVID-19.

The J gene is TRBJ1-2, the V gene TRBV5-1, with 8 nucleotides matching TRBD1. The CDR3 contains 14 residues. Germline V gene lookup returns CDR1 SGHRS and CDR2 YFSETQ. The trim removed 0 bases at V and 11 bases at J, leaving 9 bases unmatched. The CDR3 sequence is CASSLGQGRSPYTF. The CDR3 coding sequence is TGCGCCAGCAGCTTGGGACAGGGGCGAAGCCCTTACACCTTC.

The chain recombines TRBV29-1 with TRBJ2-7; TRBD2 is a possible D gene (6 bases). V shed 3 bases and J shed 5 bases, with 26 bases lying between them. Germline V gene sequence: CDR1 SQVTM, CDR2 ANQGSEA. CDR3 size: 17 residues. CDR3 loop: CSVEFGGTGGLKDEQYF. CDR3 nucleotides: TGCAGCGTTGAGTTCGGGGGTACAGGTGGGCTAAAGGACGAGCAGTACTTC.

A single count supports this clone. The chain carries TRBV11-3 and TRBJ2-1, with 7 bases fitting TRBD2. The V gene end was trimmed by 8 bases and the J gene end by 3 bases; junction bases not matched to a gene: 10. The CDR3 consists of 15 residues. Germline-derived CDR1 and CDR2 are SGHNT and YENEEA. This CDR3 reads CASGSGTQDYNEQFF. Written as DNA, the CDR3 is TGTGCCAGCGGAAGCGGGACGCAAGACTACAATGAGCAGTTCTTC.

This chain links TRBV27 with TRBJ2-7, with 7 bases matching TRBD1. CDR1 is MNHEY, CDR2 SMNVEV, per germline (reference sequence). Trimming removed 6 bases from V and 2 bases from J; junction bases left unmatched: 7. The CDR3 is made up of 14 amino acids. The CDR3 bases are TGTGCCAGCAGAACGCCGGGACAGACCTACGAGCAGTACTTC. This translates into CASRTPGQTYEQYF.

The V call is TRBV12-5, the J call TRBJ1-2; TRBD1 is a possible D gene (6 bases). The germline V gene has CDR1 LGHNT and CDR2 FRNRAP. The CDR3 runs 14 residues. Trimming shortened V by 1 base and J by 6 bases, and 12 bases separated the two germline ends. The CDR3 bases are TGTGCTAGTGGTTTGGAAGGGGGGGTGCATGGCTACACCTTC. As protein: CASGLEGGVHGYTF.

The chain uses TRBV28 and TRBJ2-2, with a weak D call TRBD1 (6 bases). Trimming cost V 4 bases and J 0 bases, with 12 bases left between them. The V gene's germline CDR1 is MDHEN and CDR2 SYDVKM. The CDR3 length is 16 residues. CDR3 residues: CASSYPGTTNTGELFF. The DNA for the CDR3 is TGTGCCAGCAGTTATCCCGGGACAACGAACACCGGGGAGCTGTTTTTT.

The V gene is TRBV5-8, the J gene TRBJ1-2, with a weak D call TRBD1 (5 bases). V was cut by 3 bases and J by 8 bases, with 23 bases left in between. This CDR3 has 16 amino acids. Germline CDR1 SGHTS, CDR2 YDEGEE. CDR3 region: CASSSKLQGNERGYTF. CDR3 coding DNA: TGTGCCAGCAGCTCGAAACTCCAGGGAAATGAGCGAGGCTACACCTTC.

As for this clone: This CDR3 is also generated by other DNA sequences in the sample. The chain is built from TRBV5-1 and TRBJ1-2; tentative D call: TRBD1 (6 bases). The CDR3 runs to 14 residues. Germline lookup yields CDR1 SGHRS and CDR2 YFSETQ. Trimming removed 4 bases from V and 4 bases from J, with 14 bases in between. The CDR3 region has the DNA TGCGCCAGCAGCCCCACAGGGCCCCTCTATGGCTACACCTTC. It specifies CASSPTGPLYGYTF.

V is TRBV3-1 (or the pseudogene TRBV3-2) and J is TRBJ1-2, with 11 bases fitting TRBD1. The CDR3 consists of 16 residues. CDR1 and CDR2 from the germline V gene are LGHDT and YNNKEL (reference sequence). V lost 3 bases, J lost 4 bases, and 7 bases stayed unmatched. The CDR3 coding sequence is TGTGCCAGCAGCCAGAGGACAGGGGGCCGTGGCTATGGCTACACCTTC. It codes for CASSQRTGGRGYGYTF.

V is TRBV7-9 and J is TRBJ2-2; D is possibly TRBD1 (5 bases). The CDR3 has 12 amino acids. Trimming removed 5 bases at V and 10 bases at J, with 11 bases between. Germline values: CDR1 SEHNR, CDR2 FQNEAQ (reference sequence). Here the CDR3 reads CASSLGPVELFF. In nucleotides, the CDR3 is TGTGCCAGCAGCCTGGGGCCGGTGGAGCTGTTTTTT.

This chain joins TRBV6-5 and TRBJ1-6, with 8 bases matching TRBD1. V shed 8 bases and J 3 bases; nucleotides not matched to a gene: 6. The CDR3 sequence is 15 residues long. Germline lookup yields CDR1 MNHEY and CDR2 SVGAGI. As DNA, the CDR3 is TGTGCCAGCGTTCAGGGGGCAAACTATAATTCACCCCTCCACTTT. Encoded protein: CASVQGANYNSPLHF.

The V and J genes are TRBV7-9 and TRBJ1-2; unclear D gene. The CDR3 runs to 12 residues. Germline values: CDR1 SEHNR, CDR2 FQNEAQ (reference sequence). The V gene lost 6 bases and the J gene lost 6 bases, with 11 bases spanning the gap. The CDR3 DNA reads as TGTGCCAGCAGAGGAGAGATCGATGGCTACACCTTC. Translating gives CASRGEIDGYTF.

The chain joins TRBV3-1 (or the pseudogene TRBV3-2) to TRBJ2-5; 13 bases are shared with TRBD2. J gave up 5 bases and V 1 base, and 4 bases lay outside the gene matches. Germline lookup yields CDR1 LGHDT and CDR2 YNNKEL (reference sequence). The CDR3 runs 16 residues. The CDR3 DNA reads as TGTGCCAGCAGCCAAGGAGGACTAGCGGGGGAGGAGACCCAGTACTTC. Amino acid sequence: CASSQGGLAGEETQYF.

CDR3 in amino acids: CAWSFQRGGVISYEQYF. The CDR3 region has the DNA TGTGCCTGGAGTTTTCAGCGGGGGGGCGTCATCTCCTACGAGCAGTACTTC. The V gene is TRBV30, the J gene TRBJ2-7, with 10 bases identical to TRBD2. Germline-derived CDR1 and CDR2 are GTSNPN and SVGIG (reference sequence). The V and J ends lost 2 bases and 0 bases, in that order; junction bases with no gene match: 10. The CDR3 length is 17 residues.

The sample holds one count of this clone. The genes are TRBV19 and TRBJ1-5, with 10 bases lining up with TRBD1. The V and J ends lost 3 bases and 7 bases, in that order; junction bases with no gene match: 6. CDR1 and CDR2 from the germline V gene are LNHDA and SQIVND (reference sequence). The CDR3 sequence is 15 residues long. CDR3 nucleotides: TGTGCCAGTAGTATGGGGACAGGGGTCCGCCAGCCCCAGCATTTT. It specifies CASSMGTGVRQPQHF. The whole variable domain, remainder taken from reference TRBV19 and TRBJ1-5, is DGGITQSPKYLFRKEGQNVTLSCEQNLNHDAMYWYRQDPGQGLRLIYYSQIVNDFQKGDIAEGYSVSREKKESFPLTVTSAQKNPTAFYLCASSMGTGVRQPQHFGDGTRLSIL.

The CDR3 sequence: CASSDRDRVNSGANVLTF. In DNA form, the CDR3 reads TGTGCCAGCAGTGACCGGGACAGGGTCAATTCTGGGGCCAACGTCCTGACTTTC. The chain couples TRBV6-1 to TRBJ2-6, with 9 bases identical to TRBD1. Germline CDR1 MNHNS, CDR2 SASEGT. V lost 3 bases to trimming and J lost 1 base; unmatched junction nucleotides: 7. CDR3 length: 18 amino acids.